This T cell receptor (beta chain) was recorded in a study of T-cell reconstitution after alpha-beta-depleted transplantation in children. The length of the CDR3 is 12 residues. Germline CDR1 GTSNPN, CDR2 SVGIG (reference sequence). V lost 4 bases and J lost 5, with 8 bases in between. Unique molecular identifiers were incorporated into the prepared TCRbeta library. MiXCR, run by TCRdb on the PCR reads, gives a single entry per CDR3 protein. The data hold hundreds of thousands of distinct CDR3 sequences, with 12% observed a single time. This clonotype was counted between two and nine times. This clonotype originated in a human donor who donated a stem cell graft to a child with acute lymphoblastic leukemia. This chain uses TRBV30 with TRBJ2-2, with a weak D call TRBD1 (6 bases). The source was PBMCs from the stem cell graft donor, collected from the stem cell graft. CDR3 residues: CAWNRATGELFF. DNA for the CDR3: TGTGCCTGGAACAGGGCTACCGGGGAGCTGTTTTTT.